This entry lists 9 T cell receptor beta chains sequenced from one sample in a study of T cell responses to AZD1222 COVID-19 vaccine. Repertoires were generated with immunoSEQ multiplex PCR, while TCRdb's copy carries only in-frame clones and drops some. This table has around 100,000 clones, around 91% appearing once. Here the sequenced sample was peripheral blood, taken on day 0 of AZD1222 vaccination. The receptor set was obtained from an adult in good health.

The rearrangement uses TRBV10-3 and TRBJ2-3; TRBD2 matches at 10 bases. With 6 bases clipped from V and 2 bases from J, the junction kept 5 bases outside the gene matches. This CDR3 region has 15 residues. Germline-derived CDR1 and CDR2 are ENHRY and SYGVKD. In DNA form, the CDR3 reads TGTGCCATCAGCAGGCTAGCGGGGGACACAGATACGCAGTATTTT. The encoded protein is CAISRLAGDTDTQYF.

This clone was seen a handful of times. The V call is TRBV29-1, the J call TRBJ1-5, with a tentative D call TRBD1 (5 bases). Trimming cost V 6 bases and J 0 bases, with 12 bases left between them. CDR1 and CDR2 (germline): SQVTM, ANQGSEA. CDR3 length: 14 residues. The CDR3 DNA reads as TGCAGCGTCGCCCAGGGTAATAGCAATCAGCCCCAGCATTTT. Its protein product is CSVAQGNSNQPQHF.

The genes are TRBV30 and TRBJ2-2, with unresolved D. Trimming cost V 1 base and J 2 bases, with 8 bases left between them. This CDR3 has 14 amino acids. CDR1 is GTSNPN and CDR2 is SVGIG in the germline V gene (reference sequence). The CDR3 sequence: CAWSGGVNTGELFF. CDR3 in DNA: TGTGCCTGGAGTGGAGGAGTCAACACCGGGGAGCTGTTTTTT.

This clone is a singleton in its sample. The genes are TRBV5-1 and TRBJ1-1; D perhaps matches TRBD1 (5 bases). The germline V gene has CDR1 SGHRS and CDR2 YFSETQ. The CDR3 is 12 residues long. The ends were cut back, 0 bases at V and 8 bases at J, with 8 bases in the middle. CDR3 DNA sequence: TGCGCCAGCAGCTTGGTTGGGGGAGAAGCTTTCTTT. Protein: CASSLVGGEAFF.

The CDR3 here is CASSLGESSYNEQFF. CDR3 in DNA: TGTGCCAGCAGCTTAGGAGAAAGCTCCTACAATGAGCAGTTCTTC. V gene TRBV11-1 combines with J gene TRBJ2-1; D gene unclear. CDR3 length equals 15 residues. CDR1 SGHAT and CDR2 FQDESV come from the germline V gene (reference sequence). V lost 1 base and J 0 bases, leaving 7 bases between the germline ends.

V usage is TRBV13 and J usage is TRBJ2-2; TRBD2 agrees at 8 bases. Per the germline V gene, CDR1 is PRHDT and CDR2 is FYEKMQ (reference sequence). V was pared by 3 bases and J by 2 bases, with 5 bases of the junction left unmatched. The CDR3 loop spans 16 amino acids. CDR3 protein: CASSLELAVNTGELFF. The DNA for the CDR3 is TGTGCCAGCAGCTTGGAACTAGCGGTTAACACCGGGGAGCTGTTTTTT.

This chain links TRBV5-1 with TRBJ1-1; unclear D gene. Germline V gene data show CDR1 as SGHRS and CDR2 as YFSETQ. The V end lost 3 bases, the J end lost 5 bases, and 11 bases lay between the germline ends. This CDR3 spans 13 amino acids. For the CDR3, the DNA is TGCGCCAGCAGCTATTACACGGGGACTGAAGCTTTCTTT. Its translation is CASSYYTGTEAFF.

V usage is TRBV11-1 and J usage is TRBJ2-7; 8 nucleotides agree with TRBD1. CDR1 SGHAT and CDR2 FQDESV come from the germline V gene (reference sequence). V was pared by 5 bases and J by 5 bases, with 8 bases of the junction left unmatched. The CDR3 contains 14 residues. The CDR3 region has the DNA TGTGCCAGCAGCCGGACAGGGAATACCAACGAGCAGTACTTC. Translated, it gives CASSRTGNTNEQYF.

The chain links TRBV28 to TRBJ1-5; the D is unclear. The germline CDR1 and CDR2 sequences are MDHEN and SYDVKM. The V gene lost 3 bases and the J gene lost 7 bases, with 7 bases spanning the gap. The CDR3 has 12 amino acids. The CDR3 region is CASSFYRQPQHF. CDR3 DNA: TGTGCCAGCAGTTTTTATAGGCAGCCCCAGCATTTT.